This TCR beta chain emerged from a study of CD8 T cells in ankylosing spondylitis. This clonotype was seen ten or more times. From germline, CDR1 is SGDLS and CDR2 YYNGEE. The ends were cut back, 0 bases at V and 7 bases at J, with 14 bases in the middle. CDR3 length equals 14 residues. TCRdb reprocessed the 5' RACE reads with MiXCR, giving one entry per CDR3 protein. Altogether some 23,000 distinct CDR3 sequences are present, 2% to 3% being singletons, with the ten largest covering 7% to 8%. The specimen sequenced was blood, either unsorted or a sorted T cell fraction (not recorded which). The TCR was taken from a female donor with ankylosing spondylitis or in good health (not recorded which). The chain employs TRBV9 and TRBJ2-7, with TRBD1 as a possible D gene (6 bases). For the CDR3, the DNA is TGTGCCAGCAGCGTAGGGACAGTGTATGAGGAGCAGTACTTC. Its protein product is CASSVGTVYEEQYF. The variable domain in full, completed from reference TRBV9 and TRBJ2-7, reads DSGVTQTPKHLITATGQRVTLRCSPRSGDLSVYWYQQSLDQGLQFLIQYYNGEERAKGNILERFSAQQFPDLHSELNLSSLELGDSALYFCASSVGTVYEEQYFGPGTRLTVT.